The following is a TCR beta chain sequence with its context. The target of this receptor is not known. No base qualities exist here, and no much larger clone lies one base off it. Library construction relied on 5' RACE. Sequencing used an Illumina HiSeq 2500. A second PCR of roughly 6 to 12 cycles was run with a J-beta primer mix and a sample-barcoded 5' primer. A unique molecular identifier was introduced onto each TCR beta cDNA molecule by a template-switch 5' adaptor carrying 12 random nucleotides. Each sample yielded at least 3 million CDR3-containing paired-end reads. First-strand cDNA synthesis was performed from all RNA using the Mint cDNA synthesis kit, with priming by a TRBC-specific oligonucleotide. Following uracil-DNA glycosylase treatment, all cDNA underwent a first 18-cycle PCR with the universal primers M1SS and BC2_uni_R. Regarding the original processing steps: For normalization, 1 million high-quality reads, each with a distinct molecular identifier, were randomly selected from each sample. Reads sharing molecular identifiers were discarded rather than binned into consensus sequences. MiTCR, with a Q25 quality threshold and the strictest error-elimination algorithm, was used for CDR3 identification, clonotype clustering and error correction. A nonparametric unseen species model with Euler transformation was used to estimate lower-bound total TCR beta diversity. In-frame beta chains were kept once TCRdb had trimmed the public reads at Q25 with fastp and called clones with MiXCR. Rows with a matching CDR3 protein are joined into one entry that keeps the most common DNA and genes. TCRdb, not the authors, supplied the V and J calls. Counted in this sample were over 1,300,000 distinct CDR3 sequences; around 59% of them appeared once. Roughly 7% of the sample belongs to the ten largest clones.

The data are from a study of blood T cells in healthy people across ages (dated by TCRdb to between 2014 and 2016). Background for the entire study: In model experiments, template switching captured roughly one uniquely barcoded TCR beta cDNA molecule for every two T cells. Two additional independent replicas of 1 million unique cDNA reads from the same blood draw were analyzed for two donors (one aged 18 to 29 and one aged 80 or older). Using deep sequencing normalized with unique cDNA molecular identifiers, the study measured how TCR beta repertoire diversity changes with age. To avoid experimental bias, donors of different ages were distributed randomly across sequencing lanes. Donors were grouped into four age groups: young (average approximately 16 years), middle-aged (under 40), aged (62) and long-lived (less than 85). Overall study outcomes, separate from this receptor: Bulk unsorted PBMC profiling prevented conclusive comparison of naive and antigen-experienced compartments. There was a strong correlation between observed TCR beta diversity and the percentage of naive T cells measured by flow cytometry. Estimates of total diversity from one million sequenced T cells were regarded as lower bounds and underestimates. Observed TCR beta diversity per million T cells fell roughly linearly with age, and a significant reduction was already apparent by age about 38. Compared with the aged group, the long-lived group had more naive CD4+ T cells, fewer expanded clones and increased TCR diversity, suggesting age selection. The CMV infection status of donors was not known, potentially confounding age-related changes in expanded clonotypes.

The donors were around 39 Caucasian individuals from Russia, aged about 6 to 100 years, who were systemically healthy. Each donor gave roughly 11 milliliters of peripheral blood, drawn into EDTA-treated Vacutainer tubes. PBMCs were isolated by Ficoll-Paque density-gradient centrifugation, with at least 6.5 million obtained per sample. Trizol reagent was used to extract total RNA from PBMCs, with at least 5 micrograms per sample. Naive CD45RAhigh/CD27high T cell percentages were measured by flow cytometry on a PBMC aliquot from every donor. Trimming takes 0 bases from V and 8 bases from J, and the germline ends sit 13 bases apart. Reading the germline V gene gives CDR1 LGHNA and CDR2 YSLEER. The CDR3 goes from the cysteine to the phenylalanine over 15 residues. Of all the DNA, just the CDR3 is kept, 45 bases in frame from base 1.

This sequence uses TRBV4-3 and TRBJ1-4; TRBD1 is a possible D gene, resting on 6 matching bases. The specimen was blood. The receptor's source is a young man in good health. The sequence in DNA is TGCGCCAGCAGCCAAGAGGGGGGCCCGGGGGAAAAACTGTTTTTT. This yields the protein CASSQEGGPGEKLFF.